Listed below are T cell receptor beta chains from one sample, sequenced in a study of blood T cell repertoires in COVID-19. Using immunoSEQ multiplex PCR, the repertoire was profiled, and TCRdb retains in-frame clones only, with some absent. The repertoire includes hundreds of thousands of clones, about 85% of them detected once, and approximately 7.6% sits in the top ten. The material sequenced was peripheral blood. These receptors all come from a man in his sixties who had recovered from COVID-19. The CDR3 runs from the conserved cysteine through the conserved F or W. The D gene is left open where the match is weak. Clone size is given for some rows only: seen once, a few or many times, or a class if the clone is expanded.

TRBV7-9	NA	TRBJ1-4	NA	TGTGCCAGCAGCAGGGCGGTTGGGGCGACTAATGAAAAACTGTTTTTT	CASSRAVGATNEKLFF
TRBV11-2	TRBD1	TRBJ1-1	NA	TGTGCCAGCAGCTCTCTCGACAGGGCTACTGAAGCTTTCTTT	CASSSLDRATEAFF
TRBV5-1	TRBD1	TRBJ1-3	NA	TGCGCCAGCAGCTTGGACCCACAGGGGCACTCTGGAAACACCATATATTTT	CASSLDPQGHSGNTIYF
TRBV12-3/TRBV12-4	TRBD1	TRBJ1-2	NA	TGTGCCAGCAGTATGACAGGGAACTATGGCTACACCTTC	CASSMTGNYGYTF
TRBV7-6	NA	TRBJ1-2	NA	TGTGCCAGCAGCTTAGGGGTGCAGGGCTATGGCTACACCTTC	CASSLGVQGYGYTF
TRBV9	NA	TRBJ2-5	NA	TGTGCCAGCAGCGTAGGTCTAATGATCCAAGAGACCCAGTACTTC	CASSVGLMIQETQYF
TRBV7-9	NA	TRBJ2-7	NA	TGTGCCAGCAGCCCCCCCCACTCCTACGAGCAGTACTTC	CASSPPHSYEQYF
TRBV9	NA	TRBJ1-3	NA	TGTGCCAGCAGCTCCGTTATTTCTGGAAACACCATATATTTT	CASSSVISGNTIYF
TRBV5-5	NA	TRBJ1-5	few	TGTGCCAGCAGCCCGACAGACAATCAGCCCCAGCATTTT	CASSPTDNQPQHF
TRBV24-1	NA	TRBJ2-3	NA	TGTGCCACCAGTGATGGAACAGGGAGAATTACAGATACGCAGTATTTT	CATSDGTGRITDTQYF
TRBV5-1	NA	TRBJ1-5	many	TGCGCCAGCAGCCTACAGGGCTCTAGCAATCAGCCCCAGCATTTT	CASSLQGSSNQPQHF
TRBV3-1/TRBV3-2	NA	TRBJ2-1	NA	TGTGCCAGCAGCCAACGGAGGCGGTCCTACAATGAGCAGTTCTTC	CASSQRRRSYNEQFF
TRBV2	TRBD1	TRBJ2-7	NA	TGTGCCAGCAGTCCTTACAGGGGCGAGCAGTACTTC	CASSPYRGEQYF
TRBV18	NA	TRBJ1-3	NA	TGTGCCAGCTCACTCGACAGGACTGGAAACACCATATATTTT	CASSLDRTGNTIYF
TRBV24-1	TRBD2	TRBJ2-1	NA	TGTGCCACCAGTGATCCTAGCGGGGGGTCATACTACAATGAGCAGTTCTTC	CATSDPSGGSYYNEQFF
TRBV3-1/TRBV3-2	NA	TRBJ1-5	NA	TGTGCCAGCAGCCCCGGACACGGTAAGGGGCCCCAGCATTTT	CASSPGHGKGPQHF
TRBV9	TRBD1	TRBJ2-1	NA	TGTGCCAGCAGCGGACGACAGGGGACATACAATGAGCAGTTCTTC	CASSGRQGTYNEQFF
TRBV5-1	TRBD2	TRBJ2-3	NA	TGCGCCAGCAGCTTGGTGGGCGGGGGGATCACAGATACGCAGTATTTT	CASSLVGGGITDTQYF
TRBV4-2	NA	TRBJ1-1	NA	TGTGCCAGCAGCCAAGCGGTCCGGACAGAAGCTTTCTTT	CASSQAVRTEAFF
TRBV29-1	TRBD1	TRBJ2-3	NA	TGCAGCGTTGGACAGGGCTACGAAGATACGCAGTATTTT	CSVGQGYEDTQYF
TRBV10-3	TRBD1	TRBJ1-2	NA	TGTGCCATCAGTGAGTCGGTAGGGGGCTTTGGCTACACCTTC	CAISESVGGFGYTF
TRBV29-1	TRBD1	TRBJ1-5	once	TGCAGCGTTGAATCAGGGGGAGGTCAGCCCCAGCATTTT	CSVESGGGQPQHF
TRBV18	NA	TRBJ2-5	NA	TGTGCCAGCTCACCCGACAGGAGAGAGACCCAGTACTTC	CASSPDRRETQYF
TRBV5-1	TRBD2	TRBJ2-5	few	TGCGCCAGCAGCTTAATAGCGGGGTTATCCTCTGGGACCCAGTACTTC	CASSLIAGLSSGTQYF
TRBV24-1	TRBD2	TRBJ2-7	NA	TGTGCCACCAGTGATTCGGGACTAGCTGTCGAGCAGTACTTC	CATSDSGLAVEQYF
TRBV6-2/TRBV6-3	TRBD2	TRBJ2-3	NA	TGTGCCAGCAGTTACAGCCCGACTAGCAAAGATACGCAGTATTTT	CASSYSPTSKDTQYF
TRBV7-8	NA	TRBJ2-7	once	TGTGCCAGCAGCTACGGTCGACAGGCCTACGAGCAGTACTTC	CASSYGRQAYEQYF
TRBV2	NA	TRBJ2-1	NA	TGTGCCACAACCCAAGGACAGCCGAGCTCCTACAATGAGCAGTTCTTC	CATTQGQPSSYNEQFF
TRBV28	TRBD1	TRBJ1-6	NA	TGTGCCAGCAGCATTCCGGGACAGGGTAGCTCACCCCTCCACTTT	CASSIPGQGSSPLHF
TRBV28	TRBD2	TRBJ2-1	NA	TGTGCCAGCAGTTCCCGACTAGCGGGGGGTTCCTACAATGAGCAGTTCTTC	CASSSRLAGGSYNEQFF
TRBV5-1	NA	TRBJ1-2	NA	TGCGCCAGCAGCCCTGGGGGATCAACAGGGTCCTATGGCTACACCTTC	CASSPGGSTGSYGYTF
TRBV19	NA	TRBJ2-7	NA	TGTGCCAGTAAAGAAACAGGTCTGGGCGAGCAGTACTTC	CASKETGLGEQYF
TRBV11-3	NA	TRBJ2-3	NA	TGTGCCAGCAGCCCGGGGACATCCCCTAGCACAGATACGCAGTATTTT	CASSPGTSPSTDTQYF
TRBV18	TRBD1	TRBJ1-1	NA	TGTGCCAGCTCACTAAACGACAGGGAGGAGGGAGCTTTCTTT	CASSLNDREEGAFF
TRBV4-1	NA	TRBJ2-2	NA	TGCGCCAGCAGCCAAGGGAGACTAGGGAACACCGGGGAGCTGTTTTTT	CASSQGRLGNTGELFF
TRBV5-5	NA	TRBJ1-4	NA	TGTGCCAGCAGCTTGCCGTCAGTCCCTCGTAATGAAAAACTGTTTTTT	CASSLPSVPRNEKLFF
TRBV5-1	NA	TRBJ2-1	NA	TGCGCCAGCAGCTTGCTACAAGGGAGCAATGAGCAGTTCTTC	CASSLLQGSNEQFF
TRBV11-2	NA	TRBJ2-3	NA	TGTGCCAGCAGCCGCGCGGGACAGAGCACAGATACGCAGTATTTT	CASSRAGQSTDTQYF
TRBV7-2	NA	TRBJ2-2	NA	TGTGCCAGCAGCTTAGAGGGGACACCTACGGGGGAGCTGTTTTTT	CASSLEGTPTGELFF
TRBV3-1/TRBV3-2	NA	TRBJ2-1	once	TGTGCCAGCAGCCGAGGACTCCTGGTTCAGTATGAGCAGTTCTTC	CASSRGLLVQYEQFF
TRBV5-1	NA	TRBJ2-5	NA	TGCGCCAGCAGCTTAAGAGAGGTCAAGACCCAGTACTTC	CASSLREVKTQYF
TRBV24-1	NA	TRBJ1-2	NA	TGTGCCACCAGTGACCCCAGACAGTATGGCTACACCTTC	CATSDPRQYGYTF
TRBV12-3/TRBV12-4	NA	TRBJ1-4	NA	TGTGCCAGCAGTTTGGCAAGGGGGGAAAAACTGTTTTTT	CASSLARGEKLFF
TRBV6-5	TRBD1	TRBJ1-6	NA	TGTGCCAGTGGGGGGGGACAGGGGGTCCGATCACCCCTCCACTTT	CASGGGQGVRSPLHF
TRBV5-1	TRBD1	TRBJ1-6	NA	TGCGCCAGCAGCTTGGAAGGGACAGCAAGCTCCTATAATTCACCCCTCCACTTT	CASSLEGTASSYNSPLHF
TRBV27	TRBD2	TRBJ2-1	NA	TGTGCCAGCAGTCCAAGGGGCGGGGGGCCCTTTCTCGGGCAGTTCTTC	CASSPRGGGPFLGQFF
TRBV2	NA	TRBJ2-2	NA	TGTGCCAGCACCCAGACAAACACCGGGGAGCTGTTTTTT	CASTQTNTGELFF
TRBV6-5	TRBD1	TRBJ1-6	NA	TGTGCCAGCAGTTACTTTAGACAGGGTAATTCACCCCTCCACTTT	CASSYFRQGNSPLHF
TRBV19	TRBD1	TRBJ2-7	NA	TGTGCCAGTAGCCCCGATTGGGACAGGGGCCAGTACGAGCAGTACTTC	CASSPDWDRGQYEQYF
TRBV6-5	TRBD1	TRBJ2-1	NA	TGTGCCAGCAGCCGATGGGGACAGGGAGAGGATGAGCAGTTCTTC	CASSRWGQGEDEQFF
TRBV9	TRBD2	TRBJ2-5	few	TGTGCCAGCAGCGACCACGGACTAGCGGGGGCGGAGACCCAGTACTTC	CASSDHGLAGAETQYF
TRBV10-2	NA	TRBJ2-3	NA	TGCGCCAGTTCACCGGGTTTGGCACAGTATTTT	CASSPGLAQYF
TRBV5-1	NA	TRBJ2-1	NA	TGCGCCAGCAGCCTTGGGAGGAATGAGCAGTTCTTC	CASSLGRNEQFF
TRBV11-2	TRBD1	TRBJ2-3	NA	TGTGCCAGCAGCTTGGACAGGCAAAATACGCAGTATTTT	CASSLDRQNTQYF
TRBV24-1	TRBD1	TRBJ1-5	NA	TGTGCCACCAGTGACCGGACAGGGCGTCAGCCCCAGCATTTT	CATSDRTGRQPQHF
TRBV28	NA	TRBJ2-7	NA	TGTGCCAGCAGTGTCAGGTACCCCGAGCAGTACTTC	CASSVRYPEQYF
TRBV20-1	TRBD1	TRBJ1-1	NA	TGCAGTGCTAGTAGGCAGGGGGACACTGAAGCTTTCTTT	CSASRQGDTEAFF
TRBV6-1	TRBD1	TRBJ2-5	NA	TGTGCCAGCAGAGAAGACAGGGGTGAGACCCAGTACTTC	CASREDRGETQYF